The clone carrying this T cell receptor (beta chain) was observed many times. Its cognate antigen is unknown. Combining iRepertoire HTBI primers with Arm-PCR of CDR3 regions, the authors built TCR beta libraries. TCRdb itself ran the multiplex PCR reads through MiXCR, one entry per CDR3 protein. In the table there are about 340,000 distinct CDR3 sequences, around a fifth of which are singletons. This CDR3 spans 13 amino acids. CDR1 is GTSNPN and CDR2 is SVGIG in the germline V gene (reference sequence). Between the trimmed V and J ends, which lost 4 bases and 2 bases, there was a span of 11 bases. These data are taken from a study of regulatory T cells in long-lasting Graves disease. Study-wide findings and caveats: Small numbers of samples may have cut accuracy. Gene preferences differed: TRBV28, TRBJ1-2, TRBJ2-5 in persistent cases.

Sample time point: persistent/refractory GD, antithyroid drugs over 5 years with positive TRAb. From RNA extracted from PBMCs, the TCR library was made. This rearrangement joins TRBV30 to TRBJ1-1; D remains ambiguous. The source was peripheral blood mononuclear cells (PBMCs), collected when the disease was refractory, from a patient treated with antithyroid drugs. The clonotype was recovered from a female donor with Graves disease. In DNA, the CDR3 is TGTGCCTGGACTCCTGACACCAACACTGAAGCTTTCTTT. Its translation: CAWTPDTNTEAFF.